Below are 11 T cell receptor beta chains sequenced from a single sample in a study of T cell repertoires in cytomegalovirus infection. TCRdb reprocessed the reads via MiXCR and lists one record per CDR3 protein. The sample includes over 250,000 distinct CDR3 sequences, approximately 22% of them seen just once. No antigen has been assigned to these receptors. Sequencing used cultured PBMCs, obtained from culture after CMV antigen stimulation. The origin of the receptors is a human donor in good health (CMV status not recorded). Some clones in this sample may be carry-over from other donors' samples.

V and J are TRBV20-1 and TRBJ2-3; no firm D call. The V gene lost 0 bases and the J gene lost 2 bases, with 9 bases spanning the gap. The CDR3 is made up of 14 amino acids. Germline V CDR1 and CDR2: DFQATT, SNEGSKA (reference sequence). The CDR3 DNA sequence: TGCAGTGCTAGAGACCAGATTACCACAGATACGCAGTATTTT. Residues: CSARDQITTDTQYF.

This chain links TRBV19 with TRBJ2-1, with unresolved D. This CDR3 is built from 12 residues. V gave up 2 bases and J gave up 5 bases, with 4 bases separating them. The germline gives CDR1 LNHDA, CDR2 SQIVND (reference sequence). This CDR3 is CASSITNNEQFF. CDR3 DNA sequence: TGTGCCAGTAGTATAACTAACAATGAGCAGTTCTTC.

This clonotype was counted between two and nine times. The chain employs TRBV7-2 and TRBJ2-2; possible D gene TRBD2, 5 bases. This CDR3 contains 16 residues. Trimming took 0 bases from V and 4 from J, leaving 12 bases between them. The germline gives CDR1 SGHTA, CDR2 FQGNSA. CDR3 sequence: CASSLADFWGTGELFF. Here the CDR3 DNA reads TGTGCCAGCAGCTTAGCGGACTTCTGGGGCACCGGGGAGCTGTTTTTT.

This clonotype appeared many times. The chain carries TRBV7-8 and TRBJ2-2, with D possibly matching TRBD2 (6 bases). Germline V gene sequence: CDR1 SGHVS, CDR2 FQNEAQ. V was cut by 3 bases and J by 1 base, with 6 bases left in between. The CDR3 sequence is 14 residues long. The chain's CDR3 is CASSLRENTGELFF. Written as DNA, the CDR3 is TGTGCCAGCAGCTTGCGGGAGAACACCGGGGAGCTGTTTTTT.

This clonotype was counted a few times. J is TRBJ2-7 and V is TRBV28; no reliable D call. V dropped 3 bases and J dropped 7 bases, with 13 bases sitting between them. Per the germline V gene, CDR1 is MDHEN and CDR2 is SYDVKM. The CDR3 has 13 amino acids. The CDR3 nucleotides are TGTGCCAGCAGTTTCCCGGGTCCTCAGGAGCAGTACTTC. This sequence encodes CASSFPGPQEQYF.

The genes are TRBV6-2 or TRBV6-3 and TRBJ2-1, with 12 bases matching TRBD2. V lost 4 bases to trimming and J lost 3 bases; unmatched junction nucleotides: 10. The germline gives CDR1 MNHEY, CDR2 SVGEGT. CDR3 size: 18 residues. The CDR3 coding sequence is TGTGCCAGCAGTTTTCCGCGGACTAGCGGGACCGTCTACAATGAGCAGTTCTTC. The encoded protein is CASSFPRTSGTVYNEQFF.

CDR3 DNA: TGCGCCAGCAGCCGGGAACAGCCTGGGAATGGCTACACCTTC. Amino acids: CASSREQPGNGYTF. V is TRBV5-1 and J is TRBJ1-2; D gene ambiguous. Germline CDR1 is SGHRS and CDR2 is YFSETQ. The V end was cut by 4 bases, the J end by 6 bases, with 16 bases between. The CDR3 totals 14 residues.

This clonotype was counted at least ten times. J is TRBJ1-5 and V is TRBV12-3 or TRBV12-4; the D gene is possibly TRBD1 (5 bases). The CDR3 contains 17 residues. Trimming cost V 4 bases and J 4 bases, with 20 bases left between them. CDR3: CASSYGLSRGPNQPQHF. Here the CDR3 DNA reads TGTGCCAGCAGTTATGGGCTTTCGCGGGGCCCAAATCAGCCCCAGCATTTT.

There are many counts of this clonotype. CDR3 nucleotide sequence: TGTGCCAGCAGCCCCCCAGGGGGGGACGAGCAGTACGTC. Translated, it gives CASSPPGGDEQYV. V and J are TRBV7-8 and TRBJ2-7; D tentatively reads TRBD1 or TRBD2 (7 bases each). The CDR3 covers 13 residues. Germline CDR1 reads SGHVS; CDR2 reads FQNEAQ. V gave up 5 bases and J gave up 5 bases, with 13 bases separating them.

This clonotype was seen more than once but under ten times. J is TRBJ2-5 and V is TRBV12-3 or TRBV12-4; D perhaps matches TRBD2 (6 bases). V lost 4 bases and J 7 bases, leaving 19 bases between the germline ends. This CDR3 has 15 residues. The CDR3 is CASSSGGTPRGTQYF. CDR3 bases: TGTGCCAGCAGTTCCGGCGGGACCCCGAGGGGGACCCAGTACTTC.

This chain connects TRBV5-4 to TRBJ2-3, with D unclear. Germline CDR1 is SGHNT and CDR2 is YYREEE (reference sequence). This CDR3 contains 14 residues. Trimming took 0 bases from V and 2 from J, leaving 7 bases between them. The chain's CDR3 is CASSLEDATDTQYF. Written as DNA, the CDR3 is TGTGCCAGCAGCTTGGAGGATGCCACAGATACGCAGTATTTT.